What follows are 4 T cell receptor beta chains derived from one specimen sequenced in a study of blood T cell repertoires in COVID-19. Profiled with immunoSEQ multiplex PCR; TCRdb holds only in-frame clones, not every one. The sample lists 250,000 to 300,000 clones, approximately 82% seen once, with 3.5% to 5.5% in the top ten. Sequencing was carried out using peripheral blood. The receptors were gathered from a man aged 60 to 75 who had recovered from COVID-19.

This clone was counted a few times. The chain combines TRBV4-1 with TRBJ1-1; 7 nucleotides align to TRBD1. V dropped 6 bases and J dropped 0; count of bases not matched to a gene: 7. This CDR3 has 15 amino acids. The germline V gene encodes CDR1 MGHRA and CDR2 YSYEKL. CDR3 in DNA: TGCGCCAGCAGTAGAACAGGGGCCATGAACACTGAAGCTTTCTTT. This codes for CASSRTGAMNTEAFF.

The gene calls are TRBV5-6 and TRBJ2-2, with TRBD2 matching 8 bases. V dropped 4 bases and J dropped 5; count of bases not matched to a gene: 10. This CDR3 spans 16 amino acids. Per the germline V gene, CDR1 is SGHDT and CDR2 is YYEEEE. The chain's CDR3 is CASSHPSTSVTGELFF. CDR3 coding DNA: TGTGCCAGCAGCCACCCCTCGACTAGCGTTACCGGGGAGCTGTTTTTT.

The chain uses TRBV19 and TRBJ2-6, with TRBD1 identical over 7 bases. This CDR3 contains 19 residues. Germline values: CDR1 LNHDA, CDR2 SQIVND (reference sequence). V lost 3 bases and J lost 3; bases outside the gene matches: 14. This CDR3 is CASSIPRQGRGSGANVLTF. CDR3 sequence (DNA): TGTGCCAGTAGTATTCCCAGACAGGGCCGAGGGAGTGGGGCCAACGTCCTGACTTTC.

Only one count was recorded for this clone. The chain joins TRBV10-3 to TRBJ1-1, with no clear D. There are 14 residues in the CDR3. CDR1 and CDR2 from the germline V gene are ENHRY and SYGVKD. The ends were cut back, 0 bases at V and 3 bases at J, with 8 bases in the middle. CDR3: CAISESLRDTEAFF. The DNA for the CDR3 is TGTGCCATCAGTGAGTCGTTGAGGGACACTGAAGCTTTCTTT.